These T cell receptor beta chains were read from a single sample in a study of T cells after yellow fever vaccination. TCRdb analysed the 5' RACE reads with MiXCR anew, one entry per CDR3 protein. The sample lists over 150,000 distinct CDR3 sequences; approximately 6.2% were seen once. Sequences were derived from CD4+ T cells sorted from PBMCs, sampled on the day of the first yellow fever vaccination. The receptors originated from a young man who received the YFV17D yellow fever vaccine. Both conserved end residues are part of each CDR3. The D gene is left open where the match is weak. Clone size, where shown, is once, few, many, or a class for clones that have expanded.

J gene	V gene	clone size	D gene	CDR3 DNA	CDR3 protein
TRBJ1-6	TRBV18	NA	TRBD1	TGTGCCAGCTCACTAAGGGTGACAGGGGAATCACCCCTCCACTTT	CASSLRVTGESPLHF
TRBJ1-5	TRBV18	few	TRBD1	TGTGCCAGCTCACAGGGACAGGCCCATAATCAGCCCCAGCATTTT	CASSQGQAHNQPQHF
TRBJ1-1	TRBV30	many	NA	TGTGCCTGGACTCGACATGTCGAAGGAGCTTTCTTT	CAWTRHVEGAFF
TRBJ1-5	TRBV7-6	few	NA	TGTGCCACCGATCAGCCCCAGCATTTT	CATDQPQHF
TRBJ2-3	TRBV2	many	NA	TGTGCCAGCAGTGATAGTACCCCGGGGGATACGCAGTATTTT	CASSDSTPGDTQYF
TRBJ2-3	TRBV3-1	many	NA	TGTGCCAGCAGCCAATGGGGAGAGACGCAGTATTTT	CASSQWGETQYF
TRBJ2-5	TRBV5-1	many	TRBD2	TGCGCCAGCAGCTTGCGTGGGGGGGGTGAAGAGACCCAGTACTTC	CASSLRGGGEETQYF
TRBJ1-5	TRBV11-2	few	TRBD1	TGTGCCAGCAGCGGGGACAGTAGCAATCAGCCCCAGCATTTT	CASSGDSSNQPQHF
TRBJ2-2	TRBV10-1	many	NA	TGCGCCAGCAGTGATTTCAACACCGGGGAGCTGTTTTTT	CASSDFNTGELFF
TRBJ2-3	TRBV20-1	many	NA	TGCAGTGCTAGGGCGGACTATAGTTTTGCAGATACGCAGTATTTT	CSARADYSFADTQYF
TRBJ2-7	TRBV25-1	NA	NA	TGTGCCAGCCGGGGAACACAATACTCCTACGAGCAGTACTTC	CASRGTQYSYEQYF
TRBJ2-2	TRBV7-2	few	TRBD2	TGTGCCAGCAGACATCGGACTAGCCCCACCGGGGAGCTGTTTTTT	CASRHRTSPTGELFF
TRBJ2-1	TRBV5-1	many	TRBD1	TGCGCCAGCAGCCCGCTCCCCAGACAGGGCTATGAGCAGTTCTTC	CASSPLPRQGYEQFF
TRBJ1-1	TRBV29-1	many	NA	TGCATGGTTACGAACACTGAAGCTTTCTTT	CMVTNTEAFF
TRBJ1-1	TRBV4-1	many	NA	TGCGCCAGCAGAGGGCACCAGAGGACTGAAGCTTTCTTT	CASRGHQRTEAFF
TRBJ1-1	TRBV5-1	many	NA	TGCGCCAGCAGAAACTCAAGGGGCGGTTCCGAAGCTTTCTTT	CASRNSRGGSEAFF
TRBJ2-4	TRBV12-3/TRBV12-4	NA	NA	TGTGCCAGCAGTCTTTGGGGTGATGCCAAAAACATTCAGTACTTC	CASSLWGDAKNIQYF
TRBJ2-2	TRBV13	many	NA	TGTGCCAGCAGCTTGGGCCGACTAGATCAGGGCGGGGAGCTGTTTTTT	CASSLGRLDQGGELFF
TRBJ2-3	TRBV4-1	few	TRBD2	TGCGCCAGCAGCCACCGACTAGCGGGGGCGACAGATACGCAGTATTTT	CASSHRLAGATDTQYF
TRBJ1-6	TRBV5-5	many	NA	TGTGCCAGCAGCTTGGAGGCAGGGAATTCACCCCTCCACTTT	CASSLEAGNSPLHF
TRBJ2-2	TRBV4-2	NA	NA	TGTGCCATGAGCCCCGGCGGCCGCTGCGGGGAGCTGTTTTTT	CAMSPGGRCGELFF
TRBJ1-6	TRBV6-5	few	TRBD1	TGTGCCAGCATCCCAGGGCAGGGGGCTAATTCACCCCTCCACTTT	CASIPGQGANSPLHF
TRBJ2-1	TRBV18	NA	NA	TGTGCCAGCTCACAAAACACAGGGATCTACAATGAGCAGTTCTTC	CASSQNTGIYNEQFF
TRBJ2-5	TRBV12-3/TRBV12-4	few	NA	TGTGCCAGCAGCCGCCTCTCAGGGAGAGAGACCCAGTACTTC	CASSRLSGRETQYF
TRBJ1-5	TRBV7-9	many	NA	TGTGCCAGCAGCACCGGAGCCCCGCTCGTTAGCAATCAGCCCCAGCATTTT	CASSTGAPLVSNQPQHF
TRBJ1-5	TRBV20-1	many	NA	TGCAGTGCTATCGACGGGCCCATAGCGAGCAATCAGCCCCAGCATTTT	CSAIDGPIASNQPQHF
TRBJ1-4	TRBV28	many	NA	TGTGCCAGCAGCGAGGGGGTAGTGGAAAAACTGTTTTTT	CASSEGVVEKLFF
TRBJ2-6	TRBV12-3/TRBV12-4	many	NA	TGTGCCAGCAGTTCCCCCGGGAGCTCTGGGGCCAACGTCCTGACTTTC	CASSSPGSSGANVLTF
TRBJ2-2	TRBV27	many	NA	TGTGCCAGCAGGGGGAGTACCGGGGAGCTGTTTTTT	CASRGSTGELFF
TRBJ1-2	TRBV28	NA	NA	TGTGCCAGCAGATTCCGGCTCAGTCGGGGCGCGACTTTGACCTTC	CASRFRLSRGATLTF
TRBJ2-2	TRBV7-9	NA	NA	TGTGCCAGCAGCTATAGTCGGCACAGGAGTGACGGGGAGCTGTTTTTT	CASSYSRHRSDGELFF
TRBJ1-1	TRBV29-1	many	NA	TGCAGCGCCAGGACAGCTAGTACACTGATAGCTTTCTTT	CSARTASTLIAFF
TRBJ1-1	TRBV18	few	TRBD1	TGTGCCAGCTCTCATGGACAGGGAGGGTTGGGCACTGAAGCTTTCTTT	CASSHGQGGLGTEAFF
TRBJ2-2	TRBV7-9	many	TRBD2	TGTGCCAGCAGGATGTCACGGGGGGCGAACACCGGGGAGCTGTTTTTT	CASRMSRGANTGELFF
TRBJ2-7	TRBV5-4	few	NA	TGTGCCAGCAGCTTGAGGGGGAACACCGGCGAGCAGTACTTC	CASSLRGNTGEQYF
TRBJ2-5	TRBV7-2	many	NA	TGTGCCAGCAGCTTCCGACTTGAAGAGACCCAGTACTTC	CASSFRLEETQYF
TRBJ2-7	TRBV28	NA	NA	TGTGCCAGCAGTCCCCCCCTTCGAAGGAAGTACTTC	CASSPPLRRKYF
TRBJ2-5	TRBV7-9	many	NA	TGTGCCAGCAGCGGGCCCCAGGGAATACAAGAGACCCAGTACTTC	CASSGPQGIQETQYF
TRBJ2-3	TRBV20-1	many	NA	TGCAGTGCTAGAGATCCGACTAGTTATATCCCAGATACGCAGTATTTT	CSARDPTSYIPDTQYF
TRBJ2-2	TRBV5-4	many	NA	TGTGCCAGCAGCGTCAGACTGGGCGACACCGGGGAGCTGTTTTTT	CASSVRLGDTGELFF
TRBJ1-3	TRBV25-1	many	NA	TGTGCCAGCAGCCCCGGCCATACTGGAAACACCATATATTTT	CASSPGHTGNTIYF
TRBJ1-1	TRBV5-4	NA	NA	TGTGCCAGCAGCCCTCAGAACGTCATGAGGACTGAAGCTTTCTTT	CASSPQNVMRTEAFF
TRBJ2-3	TRBV7-8	few	NA	TGTGCCAGCAGCCAGAAACGGACCACAGATACGCAGTATTTT	CASSQKRTTDTQYF
TRBJ1-1	TRBV12-3/TRBV12-4	many	TRBD1	TGTGCCAGCGCAGGGGGCTACACTGAAGCTTTCTTT	CASAGGYTEAFF
TRBJ1-1	TRBV18	NA	NA	TGTGCCAGCACCCCGCAGGGTGAAGCTTTCTTT	CASTPQGEAFF
TRBJ1-6	TRBV12-3/TRBV12-4	NA	NA	TGTGCCAGCAGTTTAGGGCAAGGGGGTTCACCCCTCCACTTT	CASSLGQGGSPLHF
TRBJ2-7	TRBV20-1	NA	TRBD2	TGCAGTGCTAGAGAGGCTAGCGGGGGGTACGAGCAGTACTTC	CSAREASGGYEQYF
TRBJ2-3	TRBV20-1	many	TRBD2	TGCAGTGCTAGAGATCTTGGACTAGCGGGGGTTCCTGGGACGCAGTATTTT	CSARDLGLAGVPGTQYF
TRBJ1-2	TRBV12-3/TRBV12-4	few	TRBD1	TGTGCCAGCAGCCTGTGGCCCGGGACAGGGTCAAACTATGGCTACACCTTC	CASSLWPGTGSNYGYTF
TRBJ2-7	TRBV29-1	many	TRBD1	TGCAGCGTTGAGACAGGGGTGACCTACGAGCAGTACTTC	CSVETGVTYEQYF
TRBJ2-3	TRBV5-6	many	NA	TGTGCCAGCAGGCACACAGATACGCAGTATTTT	CASRHTDTQYF
TRBJ2-3	TRBV20-1	NA	NA	TGCAGTGCCGGATCGGCGGGGACCTCAAATACGCAGTATTTT	CSAGSAGTSNTQYF
TRBJ2-7	TRBV20-1	many	NA	TGCAGTGCTAGAGAGGGCACCGGGGGCGAGCAGTACTTC	CSAREGTGGEQYF
TRBJ2-1	TRBV24-1	many	NA	TGTGCCACCAGTGCGTCACAGGGAGTCGGGAATGAGCAGTTCTTC	CATSASQGVGNEQFF
TRBJ1-5	TRBV20-1	many	NA	TGCAGTGCTAGGGATCCCGGGCTTGGGGATCAGCCCCAGCATTTT	CSARDPGLGDQPQHF
TRBJ1-2	TRBV28	few	NA	TGTGCCAGCAGTTTATTGGAGGGGTTAGCCGGCTACACCTTC	CASSLLEGLAGYTF
TRBJ1-1	TRBV3-1	NA	NA	TGTGCCAGCAGCGTCATAGCCACTGAAGCTTTCTTT	CASSVIATEAFF
TRBJ2-1	TRBV10-3	many	TRBD1	TGTGCCATCAGTGACGAGGAGACAGGGGGCTTTCATGAGCAGTTCTTC	CAISDEETGGFHEQFF
TRBJ1-2	TRBV12-3/TRBV12-4	few	NA	TGTGCCAGCAGTTTAATAAGGGTTCGTGGCTACACCTTC	CASSLIRVRGYTF